This T cell receptor beta chain was recovered during a study of CD8+CD57+ T cells in acquired aplastic anemia. The study profiled TCR beta VDJ and CDR3 using genomic DNA as template. Each CDR3 protein is one row after TCRdb ran MiXCR on the reads. The sample consists of some 82,000 distinct CDR3 sequences, under 50% of them appearing once. This clonotype was seen many times. The sequencing sample was made of sorted CD4+, CD8+, or CD8+CD57+ T cells (not recorded which) from PBMCs. The TCR comes from a human donor in good health, serving as a control.

CDR3 coding DNA: TGTGCCAGCAGCTTACCCGACAGTTTTTCACCCCTCCACTTT. Translation gives CASSLPDSFSPLHF. The chain links TRBV7-2 to TRBJ1-6, with a weak D call TRBD1 (5 bases). This CDR3 spans 14 amino acids. Germline CDR1 and CDR2: SGHTA and FQGNSA. The V end was cut by 2 bases, the J end by 9 bases, with 11 bases between.